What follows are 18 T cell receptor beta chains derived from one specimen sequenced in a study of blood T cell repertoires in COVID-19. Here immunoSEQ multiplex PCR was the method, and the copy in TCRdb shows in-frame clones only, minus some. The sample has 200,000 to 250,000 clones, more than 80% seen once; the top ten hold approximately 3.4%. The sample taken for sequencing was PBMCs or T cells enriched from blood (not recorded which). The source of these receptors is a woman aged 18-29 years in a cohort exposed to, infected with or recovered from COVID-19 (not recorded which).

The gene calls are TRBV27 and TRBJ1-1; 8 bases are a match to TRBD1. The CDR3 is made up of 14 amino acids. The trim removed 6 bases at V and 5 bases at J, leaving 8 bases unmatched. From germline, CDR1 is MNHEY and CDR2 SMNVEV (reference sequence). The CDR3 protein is CASRTGTGITEAFF. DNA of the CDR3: TGTGCCAGCAGAACCGGGACAGGAATTACTGAAGCTTTCTTT.

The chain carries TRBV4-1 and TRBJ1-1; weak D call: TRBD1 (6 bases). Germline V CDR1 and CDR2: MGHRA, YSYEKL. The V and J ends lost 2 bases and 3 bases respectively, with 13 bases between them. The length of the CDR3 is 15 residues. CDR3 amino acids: CASSQWTELYTEAFF. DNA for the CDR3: TGCGCCAGCAGCCAATGGACAGAGCTTTACACTGAAGCTTTCTTT.

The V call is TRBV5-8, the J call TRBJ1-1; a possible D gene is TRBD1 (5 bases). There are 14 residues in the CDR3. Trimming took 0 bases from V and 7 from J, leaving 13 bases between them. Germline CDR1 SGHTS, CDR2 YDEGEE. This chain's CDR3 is CASSLAGGTVEAFF. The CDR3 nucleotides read TGTGCCAGCAGCTTGGCCGGGGGAACGGTTGAAGCTTTCTTT. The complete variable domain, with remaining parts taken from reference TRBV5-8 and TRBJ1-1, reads EAGVTQSPTHLIKTRGQQATLRCSPISGHTSVYWYQQALGLGLQFLLWYDEGEERNRGNFPPRFSGRQFPNYSSELNVNALELEDSALYLCASSLAGGTVEAFFGQGTRLTVV.

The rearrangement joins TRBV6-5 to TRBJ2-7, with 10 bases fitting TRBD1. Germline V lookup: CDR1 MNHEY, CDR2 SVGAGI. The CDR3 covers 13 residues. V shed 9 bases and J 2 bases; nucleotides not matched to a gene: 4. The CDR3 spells CASPGQGTYEQYF. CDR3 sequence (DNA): TGTGCCAGTCCGGGACAGGGGACCTACGAGCAGTACTTC.

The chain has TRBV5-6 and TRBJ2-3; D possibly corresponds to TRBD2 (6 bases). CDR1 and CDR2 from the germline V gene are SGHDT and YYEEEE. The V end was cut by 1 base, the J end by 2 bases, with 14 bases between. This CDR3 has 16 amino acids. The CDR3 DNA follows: TGTGCCAGCAGCTTGATCGGTCAGGGACTCACAGATACGCAGTATTTT. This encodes CASSLIGQGLTDTQYF. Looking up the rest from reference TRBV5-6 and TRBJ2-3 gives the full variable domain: DAGVTQSPTHLIKTRGQQVTLRCSPKSGHDTVSWYQQALGQGPQFIFQYYEEEERQRGNFPDRFSGHQFPNYSSELNVNALLLGDSALYLCASSLIGQGLTDTQYFGPGTRLTVL.

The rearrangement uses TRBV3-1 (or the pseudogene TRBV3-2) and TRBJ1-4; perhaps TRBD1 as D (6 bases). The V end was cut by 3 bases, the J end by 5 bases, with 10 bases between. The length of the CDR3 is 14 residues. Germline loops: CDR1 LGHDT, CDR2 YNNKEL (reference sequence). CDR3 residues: CASSQKGGNEKLFF. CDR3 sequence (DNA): TGTGCCAGCAGCCAGAAGGGGGGGAATGAAAAACTGTTTTTT.

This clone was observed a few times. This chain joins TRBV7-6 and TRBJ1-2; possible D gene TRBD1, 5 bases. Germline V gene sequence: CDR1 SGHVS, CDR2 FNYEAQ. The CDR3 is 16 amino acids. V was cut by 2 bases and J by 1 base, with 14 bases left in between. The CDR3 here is CASSLRTPRFNYGYTF. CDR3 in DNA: TGTGCCAGCAGCTTACGGACACCTCGATTTAACTATGGCTACACCTTC. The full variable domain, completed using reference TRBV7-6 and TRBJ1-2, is GAGVSQSPRYKVTKRGQDVALRCDPISGHVSLYWYRQALGQGPEFLTYFNYEAQQDKSGLPNDRFSAERPEGSISTLTIQRTEQRDSAMYRCASSLRTPRFNYGYTFGSGTRLTVV.

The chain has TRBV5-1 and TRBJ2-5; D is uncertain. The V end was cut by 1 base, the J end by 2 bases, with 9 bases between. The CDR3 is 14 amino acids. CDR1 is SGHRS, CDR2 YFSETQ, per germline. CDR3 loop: CASSLNPGQETQYF. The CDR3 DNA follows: TGCGCCAGCAGCTTGAATCCAGGACAAGAGACCCAGTACTTC.

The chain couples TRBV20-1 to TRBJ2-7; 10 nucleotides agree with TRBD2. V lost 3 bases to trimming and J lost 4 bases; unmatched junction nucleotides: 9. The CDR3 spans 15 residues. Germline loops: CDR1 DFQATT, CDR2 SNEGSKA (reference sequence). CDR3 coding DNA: TGCAGTGCTAGTGGGGTAGCGGGAGGTGTTTACGAGCAGTACTTC. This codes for CSASGVAGGVYEQYF.

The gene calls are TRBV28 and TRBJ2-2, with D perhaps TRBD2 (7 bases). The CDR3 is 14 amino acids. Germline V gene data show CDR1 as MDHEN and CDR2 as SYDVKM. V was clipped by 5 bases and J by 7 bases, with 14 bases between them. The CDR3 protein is CASSLRGGGGELFF. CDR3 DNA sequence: TGTGCCAGCAGTCTCAGGGGAGGGGGCGGGGAGCTGTTTTTT.

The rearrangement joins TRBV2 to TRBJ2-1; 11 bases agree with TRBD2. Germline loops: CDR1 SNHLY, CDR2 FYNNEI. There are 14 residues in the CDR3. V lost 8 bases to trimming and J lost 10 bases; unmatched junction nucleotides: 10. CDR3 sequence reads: CASGLAGHGGEQFF. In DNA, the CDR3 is TGTGCCAGCGGACTAGCGGGTCATGGGGGCGAGCAGTTCTTC.

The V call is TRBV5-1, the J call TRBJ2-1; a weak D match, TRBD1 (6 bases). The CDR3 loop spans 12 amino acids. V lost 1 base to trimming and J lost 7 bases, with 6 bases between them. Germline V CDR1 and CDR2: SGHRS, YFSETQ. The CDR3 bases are TGCGCCAGCAGCTTGACAGGGAATGAGCAGTTCTTC. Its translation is CASSLTGNEQFF.

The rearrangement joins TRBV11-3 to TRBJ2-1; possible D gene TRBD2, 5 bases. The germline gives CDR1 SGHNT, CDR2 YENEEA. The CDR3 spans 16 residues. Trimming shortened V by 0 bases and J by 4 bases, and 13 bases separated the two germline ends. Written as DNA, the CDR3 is TGTGCCAGCAGCTTAGATCCCCGGGGTCCTTACAATGAGCAGTTCTTC. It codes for CASSLDPRGPYNEQFF.

CDR3 in DNA: TGTGCCAGCAGCCTCCAGGGGCCTGGAAACACCATATATTTT. Translation: CASSLQGPGNTIYF. The rearrangement links TRBV3-1 (or the pseudogene TRBV3-2) to TRBJ1-3; weak D call: TRBD1 (6 bases). The germline V gene encodes CDR1 LGHDT and CDR2 YNNKEL (reference sequence). With 4 bases removed from V and 2 bases from J, the gap between germline ends came to 9 bases. The CDR3 has 14 amino acids.

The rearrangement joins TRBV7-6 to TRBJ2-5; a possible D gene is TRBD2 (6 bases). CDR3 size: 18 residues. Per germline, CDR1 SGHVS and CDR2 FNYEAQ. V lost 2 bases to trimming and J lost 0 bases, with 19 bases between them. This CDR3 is CASSLIGPRGWYQETQYF. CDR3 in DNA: TGTGCCAGCAGCTTAATTGGGCCTCGGGGGTGGTACCAAGAGACCCAGTACTTC.

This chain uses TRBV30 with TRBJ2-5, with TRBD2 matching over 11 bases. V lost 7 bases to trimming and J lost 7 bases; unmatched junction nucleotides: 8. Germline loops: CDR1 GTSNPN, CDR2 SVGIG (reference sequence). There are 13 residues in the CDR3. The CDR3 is CALRGTSGGTQYF. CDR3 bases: TGTGCCTTAAGAGGGACTAGCGGAGGGACCCAGTACTTC.

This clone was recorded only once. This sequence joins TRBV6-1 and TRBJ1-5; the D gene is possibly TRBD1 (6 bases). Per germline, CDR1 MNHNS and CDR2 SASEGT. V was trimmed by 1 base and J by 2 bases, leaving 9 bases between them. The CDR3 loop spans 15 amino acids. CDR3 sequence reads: CASSEGQVGNQPQHF. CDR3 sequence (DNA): TGTGCCAGCAGTGAAGGACAGGTCGGCAATCAGCCCCAGCATTTT.

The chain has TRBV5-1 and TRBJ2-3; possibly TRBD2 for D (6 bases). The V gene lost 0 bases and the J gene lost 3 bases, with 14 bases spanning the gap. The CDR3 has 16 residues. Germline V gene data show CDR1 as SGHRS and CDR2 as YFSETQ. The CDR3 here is CASSLGLALETDTQYF. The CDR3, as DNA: TGCGCCAGCAGCTTGGGTCTAGCGCTCGAGACAGATACGCAGTATTTT.